This T cell receptor (beta chain) was sequenced during a study of blood T cell repertoires in COVID-19. On the study more broadly: There were acute and convalescent COVID-19 samples, and they came from the United States, Italy and Spain. Sample material is recorded as cDNA or gDNA derived from T cells, B-cell-depleted T cells, or PBMCs.

Sequencing was performed with immunoSEQ multiplex PCR; in TCRdb, only in-frame clones are kept and a portion is missing. Altogether under 100,000 clones are present, 70% to 90% being singletons, with the ten largest covering about 3.4%. This CDR3 is built from 15 residues. The V and J ends lost 4 bases and 0 bases respectively, with 9 bases between them. Germline values: CDR1 KGHDR, CDR2 SFDVKD. This sequence joins TRBV24-1 and TRBJ2-1; a weak D match, TRBD2 (7 bases). The sample consisted of peripheral blood. The source is a man aged 45-60 years with acute or convalescent COVID-19. The CDR3 reads CATSEAGASYNEQFF. DNA for the CDR3: TGTGCCACCAGTGAGGCGGGGGCCTCCTACAATGAGCAGTTCTTC.